The rows below give T cell receptor beta chains drawn from one sample of a study of shared clonotypes between healthy human individuals. Sequenced by immunoSEQ multiplex PCR; TCRdb stores in-frame clones only, minus some. The sample carries some 2,000,000 clones, under 97% recorded once. Sequenced sample: naive CD4+ T cells sorted from blood. The source of these receptors is a man aged 18 to 29 in good health. Each CDR3 is given with its conserved first and last residue. The order of the fields is J gene, D gene, V gene, clone size, CDR3 DNA, CDR3 protein. D genes are given only for firm matches. The size entry is marked missing in some rows and otherwise reads once, few, many or a size class.

TRBJ2-2	TRBD2	TRBV30	-	TGTGCCTGGAGTGGACAGCGGGGAGGGGAGCTGTTTTTT	CAWSGQRGGELFF
TRBJ2-5	-	TRBV18	-	TGTGCCAGCTCCCCAAGGGGAGAGACCCAGTACTTC	CASSPRGETQYF
TRBJ2-7	-	TRBV13	-	TGTGCCAGCAGCTGGCCCGTCAGGGGAGGCTACGAGCAGTACTTC	CASSWPVRGGYEQYF
TRBJ1-2	-	TRBV9	-	TGTGCCAGCAGACGGACTAACTATGGCTACACCTTC	CASRRTNYGYTF
TRBJ1-5	TRBD1	TRBV19	-	TGTGCCAGTAGAGTAAGGGACAGGGGTTTGGTTCAGCCCCAGCATTTT	CASRVRDRGLVQPQHF
TRBJ2-7	-	TRBV10-3	-	TGTGCCATCAGTCCCGCGCGCCTTAGCTCCTACGAGCAGTACTTC	CAISPARLSSYEQYF
TRBJ2-2	TRBD1	TRBV25-1	-	TGTGCCAGCAGTGTCCGGGTGGGACAGGGCACCGGGGAGCTGTTTTTT	CASSVRVGQGTGELFF
TRBJ1-5	-	TRBV28	-	TGTGCCAGCTCACAAAGGGGGTGGTACGACAATCAGCCCCAGCATTTT	CASSQRGWYDNQPQHF
TRBJ1-1	-	TRBV2	-	TGTGCCAGCCTTATGGTCAGGGCGAACACTGAAGCTTTCTTT	CASLMVRANTEAFF
TRBJ2-7	-	TRBV7-2	once	TGTGCCAGCAGCCTGCCTTATACCGGCACCTACGAGCAGTACTTC	CASSLPYTGTYEQYF
TRBJ1-5	-	TRBV2	few	TGTGCCAGCTCAGACAATAGCAATCAGCCCCAGCATTTT	CASSDNSNQPQHF
TRBJ2-5	TRBD2	TRBV5-1	few	TGCGCCAGCAGCTCGGGACTAGCGGGATGGGAGACCCAGTACTTC	CASSSGLAGWETQYF
TRBJ2-1	TRBD2	TRBV15	-	TGTGCCACCAGCAGGGAAGCGGGACTAGTAAATGAGCAGTTCTTC	CATSREAGLVNEQFF
TRBJ2-2	-	TRBV10-3	-	TGTGCCATCAGTGAGCTTAAAGGGAACACCGGGGAGCTGTTTTTT	CAISELKGNTGELFF
TRBJ2-7	-	TRBV14	-	TGTGCCAGCAGCCAAGATCTAATAATCCTTCTACTCGAGCAGTACTTC	CASSQDLIILLLEQYF
TRBJ2-7	-	TRBV2	-	TGTGCCAGCAGGCAAAAGGACCATTCCTACGAGCAGTACTTC	CASRQKDHSYEQYF
TRBJ2-7	-	TRBV5-1	-	TGCGCCAGCAGCCCCACGGCTCTAGCCCACGAGCAGTACTTC	CASSPTALAHEQYF
TRBJ1-1	-	TRBV27	once	TGTGCCAGCAGTCCTCAGGGCCCGAACACTGAAGCTTTCTTT	CASSPQGPNTEAFF
TRBJ2-1	-	TRBV30	-	TGTGCCTGGGGGGGACGACTGTACGAGCAGTTCTTC	CAWGGRLYEQFF
TRBJ1-5	-	TRBV10-3	-	TGTGCCATCAGTGAGAACTCCAATCAGCCCCAGCATTTT	CAISENSNQPQHF
TRBJ1-5	-	TRBV14	-	TGTGCCAGCACAAAGGGACCGAGTCACAATCAGCCCCAGCATTTT	CASTKGPSHNQPQHF
TRBJ2-7	TRBD2	TRBV7-2	-	TGTGCCAGCAGCTTACTAGCGGGAGGTCCCCACGAGCAGTACTTC	CASSLLAGGPHEQYF
TRBJ2-7	-	TRBV5-6	-	TGTGCCAGCAGCTTGCCAGGGGAATGGAACGAGCAGTACTTC	CASSLPGEWNEQYF
TRBJ2-7	TRBD2	TRBV30	-	TGTGCCTGGACTACCTTCCGGACTAGCGGGGGAGGCCTAGTAAGAGAGCAGTACTTC	CAWTTFRTSGGGLVREQYF
TRBJ2-6	TRBD1	TRBV7-6	-	TGTGCCAGCAGCTTAGGGCGCGGACAGGGCACTGGGGCCAACGTCCTGACTTTC	CASSLGRGQGTGANVLTF